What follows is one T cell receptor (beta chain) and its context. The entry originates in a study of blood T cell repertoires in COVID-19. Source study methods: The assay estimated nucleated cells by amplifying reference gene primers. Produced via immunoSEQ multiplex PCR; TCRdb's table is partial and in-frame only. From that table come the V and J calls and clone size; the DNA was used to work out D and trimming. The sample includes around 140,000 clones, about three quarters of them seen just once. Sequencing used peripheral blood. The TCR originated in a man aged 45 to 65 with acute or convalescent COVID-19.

The CDR3 coding sequence is TGTGCCAGCAGGGGGGACAGGGGAGTAGGAGGCTACACCTTC. Protein sequence: CASRGDRGVGGYTF. This sequence joins TRBV6-5 and TRBJ1-2; 10 nucleotides match TRBD1. The CDR3 length is 14 residues. The germline gives CDR1 MNHEY, CDR2 SVGAGI. V was clipped by 6 bases and J by 8 bases; unmatched bases: 9.